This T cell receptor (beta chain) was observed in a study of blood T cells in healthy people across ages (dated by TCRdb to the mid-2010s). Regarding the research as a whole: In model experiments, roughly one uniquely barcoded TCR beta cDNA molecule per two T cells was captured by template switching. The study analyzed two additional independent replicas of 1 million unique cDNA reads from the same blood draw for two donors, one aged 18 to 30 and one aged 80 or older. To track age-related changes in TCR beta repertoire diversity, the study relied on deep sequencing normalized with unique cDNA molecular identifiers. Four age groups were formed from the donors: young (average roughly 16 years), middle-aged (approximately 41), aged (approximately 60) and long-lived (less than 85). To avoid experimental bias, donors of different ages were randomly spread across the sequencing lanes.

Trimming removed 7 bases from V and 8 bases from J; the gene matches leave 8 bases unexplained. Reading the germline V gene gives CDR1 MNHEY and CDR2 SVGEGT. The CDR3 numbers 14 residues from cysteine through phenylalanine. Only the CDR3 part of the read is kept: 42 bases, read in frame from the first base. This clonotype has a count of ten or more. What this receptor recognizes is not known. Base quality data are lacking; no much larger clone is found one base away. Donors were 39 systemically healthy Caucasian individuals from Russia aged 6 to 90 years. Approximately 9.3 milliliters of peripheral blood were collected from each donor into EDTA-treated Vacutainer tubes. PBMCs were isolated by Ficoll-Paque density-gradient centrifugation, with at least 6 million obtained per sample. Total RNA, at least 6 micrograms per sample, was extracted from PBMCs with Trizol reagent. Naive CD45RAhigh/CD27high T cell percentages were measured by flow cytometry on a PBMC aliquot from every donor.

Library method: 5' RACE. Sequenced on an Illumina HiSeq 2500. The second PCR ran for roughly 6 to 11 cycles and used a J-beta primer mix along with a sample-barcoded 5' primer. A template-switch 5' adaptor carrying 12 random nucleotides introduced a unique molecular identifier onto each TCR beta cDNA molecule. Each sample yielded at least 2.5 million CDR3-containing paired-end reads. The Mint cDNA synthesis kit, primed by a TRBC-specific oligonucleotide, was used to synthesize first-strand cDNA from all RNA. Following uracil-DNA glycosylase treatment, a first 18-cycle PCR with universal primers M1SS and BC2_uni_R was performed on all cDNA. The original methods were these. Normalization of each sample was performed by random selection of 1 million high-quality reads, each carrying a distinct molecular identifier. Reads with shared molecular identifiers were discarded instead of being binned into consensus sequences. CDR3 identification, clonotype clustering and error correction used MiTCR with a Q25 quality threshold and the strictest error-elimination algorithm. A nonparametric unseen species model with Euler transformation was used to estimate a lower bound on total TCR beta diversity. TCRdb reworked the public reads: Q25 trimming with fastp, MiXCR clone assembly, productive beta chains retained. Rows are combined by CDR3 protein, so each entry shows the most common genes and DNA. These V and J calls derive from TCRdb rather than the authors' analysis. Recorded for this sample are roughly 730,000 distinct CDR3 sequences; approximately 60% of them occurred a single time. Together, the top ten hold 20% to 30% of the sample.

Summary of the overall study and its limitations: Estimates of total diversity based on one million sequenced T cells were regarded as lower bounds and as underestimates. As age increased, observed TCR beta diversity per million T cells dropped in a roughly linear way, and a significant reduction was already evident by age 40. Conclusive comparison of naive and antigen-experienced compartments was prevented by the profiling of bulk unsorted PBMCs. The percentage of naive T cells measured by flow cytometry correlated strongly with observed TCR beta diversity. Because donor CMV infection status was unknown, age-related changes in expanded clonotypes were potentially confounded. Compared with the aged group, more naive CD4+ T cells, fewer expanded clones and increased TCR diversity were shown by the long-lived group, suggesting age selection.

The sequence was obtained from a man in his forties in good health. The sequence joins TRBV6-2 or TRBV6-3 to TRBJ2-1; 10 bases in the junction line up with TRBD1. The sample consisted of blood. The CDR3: CASTKRTGGDEQFF. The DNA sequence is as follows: TGTGCCAGCACCAAGCGGACAGGGGGAGATGAGCAGTTCTTC.